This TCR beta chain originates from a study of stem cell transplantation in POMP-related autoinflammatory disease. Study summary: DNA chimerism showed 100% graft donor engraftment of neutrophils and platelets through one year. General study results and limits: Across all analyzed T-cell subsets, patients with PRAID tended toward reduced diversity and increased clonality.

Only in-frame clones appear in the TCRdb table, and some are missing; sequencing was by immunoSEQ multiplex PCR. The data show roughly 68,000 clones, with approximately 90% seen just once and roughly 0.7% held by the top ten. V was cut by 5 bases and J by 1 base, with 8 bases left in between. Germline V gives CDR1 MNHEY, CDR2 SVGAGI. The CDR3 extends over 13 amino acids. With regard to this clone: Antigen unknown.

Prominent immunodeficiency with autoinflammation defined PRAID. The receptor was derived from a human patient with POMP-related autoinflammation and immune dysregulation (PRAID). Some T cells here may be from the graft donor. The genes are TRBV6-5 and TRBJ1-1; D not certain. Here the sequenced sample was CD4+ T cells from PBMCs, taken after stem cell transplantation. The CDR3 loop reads CASSPLSNTEAFF. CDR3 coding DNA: TGTGCCAGCAGTCCCCTTTCGAACACTGAAGCTTTCTTT.